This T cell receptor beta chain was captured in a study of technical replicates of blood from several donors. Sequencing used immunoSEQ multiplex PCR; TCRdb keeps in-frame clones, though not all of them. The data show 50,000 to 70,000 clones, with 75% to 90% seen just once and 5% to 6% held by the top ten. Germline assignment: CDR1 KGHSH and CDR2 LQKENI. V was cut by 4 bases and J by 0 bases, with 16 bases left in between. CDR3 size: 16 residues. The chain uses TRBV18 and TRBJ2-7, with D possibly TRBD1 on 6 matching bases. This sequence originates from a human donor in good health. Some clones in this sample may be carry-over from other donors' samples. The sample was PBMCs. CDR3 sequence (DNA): TGTGCCAGCTCACAAACGGGGACACCTATCTCCTACGAGCAGTACTTC. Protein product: CASSQTGTPISYEQYF.